This entry describes one T cell receptor beta chain. The CDR3 covers 15 residues. CDR1 MDHEN and CDR2 SYDVKM come from the germline V gene. J was trimmed by 4 bases and V by 3 bases; bases with no gene match: 4. Only in-frame clones appear in the TCRdb table, and some are missing; sequencing was by immunoSEQ multiplex PCR. Of about 160,000 clones in the sample, around nine tenths were seen once. The entry originates in a study of control samples from healthy donors and cancer patients. This chain uses TRBV28 with TRBJ2-3; TRBD2 agrees at 10 bases. The specimen sequenced was blood. This sequence was found in a man aged 30 to 45 in good health. As DNA, the CDR3 is TGTGCCAGCAGTTTGATAGGACTAGCGGCAGATACGCAGTATTTT. Protein sequence: CASSLIGLAADTQYF.